This T cell receptor (beta chain) was observed in a study of T cell responses to AZD1222 COVID-19 vaccine (TCRdb year 2021). Concerning the study at large: AZD1222 recipients with second doses at about 4 weeks or about 12 weeks were pooled, because spike-specific TCR depth and breadth did not differ between schedules. A total of more than 230 trial participants underwent TCR sequencing, of whom nearly 210 received two doses of AZD1222 and about 25 received two doses of the MenACWY control vaccine. Trial participants were enrolled into age subgroups of 18-55, 56-69 and 70-plus years, which contained about 150, 28 and 57 TCR-sequenced participants, respectively. Summary of the overall study and its limitations: Reportedly, close to half of the unique spike-specific TCRs recognized epitopes lying outside the regions that are mutated in the B.1.351 and B.1.1.7 variants. The 56-69-year group was small, and its depth increase did not reach significance, likely because of low power. After two AZD1222 doses, spike-specific TCR breadth and depth were significantly higher than at day 0 and than in MenACWY recipients. Participants were mostly white British and included more females than males, and it was suggested by the authors that clonal diversity may have been underestimated. Because no day 14 peak-response samples were available, the repertoires could be characterized only after the peak T cell response. Only 5 to 7 AZD1222 recipients were SARS-CoV-2 seropositive at baseline, limiting conclusions about previously exposed vaccinees. The whole spike protein was spanned by vaccine-associated CD4 TCRs, and dominant responses were seen in regions 160-218 and 743-854.

The CDR3 regions of human TCRbeta chains were analyzed by immunosequencing. As for how the authors treated the data: Repertoire TCRs were checked for matches against a reference library of SARS-CoV-2-specific TCRs that had been generated using the MIRA antigen-specificity platform. Breadth was defined as the fraction of unique TCRs that were SARS-CoV-2-associated. Depth was defined as the fraction of total T cells that were SARS-CoV-2-associated. Each spike-specific TCR was assigned to its reactive spike region and to a CD4 or CD8 class using the MIRA data. Log10-transformed breadth and depth values were compared by one-way ANOVA with Sidak's multiple comparisons tests. What TCRdb holds here is the immuneACCESS table cut down to in-frame rearrangements. Part of the clones is not present; checked against another copy, under half of the missing clones reflect an unresolved V gene, and the others are unexplained. V and J calls and clone size follow that table, whereas D and trimming were derived from the DNA. Across this sample there are 100,000 or so clones, with approximately 90% seen only once. Jointly, the top ten make up less than 20% of the sample.

V is reduced by 4 bases and J by 7 bases, leaving a spacing of 14 bases between them. Via the germline V gene, CDR1 is SGHRS and CDR2 YFSETQ. The cysteine opens and the phenylalanine closes a CDR3 of 13 amino acids. Only CDR3 DNA remains: 39 bases, in frame from the first base. In the paper's terms, the time point label means: baseline before first vaccination. Vaccinee samples were obtained from the UK trials COV001 and COV002, which included a single-blind randomized controlled phase 2/3 trial of AZD1222 (ChAdOx1 nCoV-19) in healthy adults. Trial participant PBMC samples were collected at day 0 and day 28 after the second dose for TCRbeta chain sequencing. To note about this clone: It has no known antigen specificity. Nothing much larger sits one base from this clone, and base qualities are not available.

The sequence joins TRBV5-1 to TRBJ1-2, and perhaps TRBD1 as D gene, on 5 matching bases. This TCR was sampled from an adult in good health. The sample in question was peripheral blood, obtained on day 0 of AZD1222 vaccination. At the DNA level, the sequence is TGCGCCAGCAGCGACACAGGCGTTATTGGCTACACCTTC. It is translated as CASSDTGVIGYTF.